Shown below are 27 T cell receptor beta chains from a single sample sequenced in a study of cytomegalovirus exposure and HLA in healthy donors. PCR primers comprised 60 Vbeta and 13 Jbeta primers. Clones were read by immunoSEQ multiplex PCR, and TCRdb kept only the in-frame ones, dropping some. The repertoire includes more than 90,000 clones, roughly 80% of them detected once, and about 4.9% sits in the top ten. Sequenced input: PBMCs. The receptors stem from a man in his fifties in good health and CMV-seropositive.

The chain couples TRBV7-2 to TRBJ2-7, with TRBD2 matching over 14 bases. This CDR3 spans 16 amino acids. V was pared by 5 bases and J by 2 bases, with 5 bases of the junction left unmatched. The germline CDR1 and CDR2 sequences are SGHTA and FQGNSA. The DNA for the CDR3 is TGTGCCAGCAGCCCCCGACTAGCGGGAGGGCCCTACGAGCAGTACTTC. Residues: CASSPRLAGGPYEQYF. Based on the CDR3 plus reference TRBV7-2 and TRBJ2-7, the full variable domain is GAGVSQSPSNKVTEKGKDVELRCDPISGHTALYWYRQSLGQGLEFLIYFQGNSAPDKSGLPSDRFSAERTGGSVSTLTIQRTQQEDSAVYLCASSPRLAGGPYEQYFGPGTRLTVT.

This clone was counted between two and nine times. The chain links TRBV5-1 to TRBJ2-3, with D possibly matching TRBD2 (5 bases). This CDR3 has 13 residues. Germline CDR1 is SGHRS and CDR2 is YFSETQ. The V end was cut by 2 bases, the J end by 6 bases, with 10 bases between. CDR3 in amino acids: CASSLQGGDTQYF. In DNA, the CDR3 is TGCGCCAGCAGCTTACAAGGCGGGGATACGCAGTATTTT.

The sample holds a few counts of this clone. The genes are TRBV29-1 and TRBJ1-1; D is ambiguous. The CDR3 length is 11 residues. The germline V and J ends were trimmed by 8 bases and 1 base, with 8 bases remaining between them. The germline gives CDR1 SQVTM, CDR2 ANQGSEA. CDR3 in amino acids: CSCDTNTEAFF. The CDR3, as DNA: TGCAGCTGCGATACGAACACTGAAGCTTTCTTT.

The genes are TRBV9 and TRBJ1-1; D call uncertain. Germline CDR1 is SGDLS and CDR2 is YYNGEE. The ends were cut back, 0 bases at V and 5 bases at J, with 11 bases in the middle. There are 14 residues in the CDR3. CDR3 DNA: TGTGCCAGCAGCGTAGAATTCCGGGGAACTGAAGCTTTCTTT. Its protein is CASSVEFRGTEAFF.

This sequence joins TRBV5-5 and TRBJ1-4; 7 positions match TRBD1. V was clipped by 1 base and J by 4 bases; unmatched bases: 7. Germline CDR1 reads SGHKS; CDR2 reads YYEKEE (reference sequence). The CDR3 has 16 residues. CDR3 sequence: CASSLWRQGFNEKLFF. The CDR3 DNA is TGTGCCAGCAGCTTGTGGCGACAGGGATTTAATGAAAAACTGTTTTTT.

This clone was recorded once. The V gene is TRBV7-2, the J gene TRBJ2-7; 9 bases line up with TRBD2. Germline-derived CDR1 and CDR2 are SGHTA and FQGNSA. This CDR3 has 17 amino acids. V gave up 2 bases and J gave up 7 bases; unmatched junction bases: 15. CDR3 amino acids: CASSLSNYHSGSLEQYF. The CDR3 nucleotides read TGTGCCAGCAGCTTATCCAACTATCATAGCGGGAGCTTAGAGCAGTACTTC.

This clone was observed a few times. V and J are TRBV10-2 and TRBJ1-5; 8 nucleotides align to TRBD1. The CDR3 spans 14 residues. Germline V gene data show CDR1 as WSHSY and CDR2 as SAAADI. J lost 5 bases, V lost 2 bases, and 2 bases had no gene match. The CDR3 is CASSEQGAYQPQHF. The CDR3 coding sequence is TGCGCCAGCAGTGAGCAGGGGGCATATCAGCCCCAGCATTTT.

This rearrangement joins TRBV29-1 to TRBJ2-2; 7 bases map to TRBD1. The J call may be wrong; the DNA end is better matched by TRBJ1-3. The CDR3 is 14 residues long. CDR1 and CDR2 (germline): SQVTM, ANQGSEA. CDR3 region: CSVGTGVPGNTIYF. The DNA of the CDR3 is TGCAGCGTTGGTACAGGGGTCCCTGGAAACACCATATATTTT.

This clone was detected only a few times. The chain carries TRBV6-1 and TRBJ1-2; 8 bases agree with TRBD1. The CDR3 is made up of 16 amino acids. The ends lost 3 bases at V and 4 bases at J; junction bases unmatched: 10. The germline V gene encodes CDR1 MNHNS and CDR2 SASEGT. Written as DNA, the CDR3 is TGTGCCAGCAGTGAGGGGACAGGCACCGTAAGCTATGGCTACACCTTC. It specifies CASSEGTGTVSYGYTF.

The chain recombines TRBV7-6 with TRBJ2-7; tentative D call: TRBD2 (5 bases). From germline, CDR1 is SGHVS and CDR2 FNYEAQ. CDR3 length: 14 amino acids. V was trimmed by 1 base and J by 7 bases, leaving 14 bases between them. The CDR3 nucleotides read TGTGCCAGCAGCTTAGGTTCGGACTCGGGGGAGCAGTACTTC. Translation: CASSLGSDSGEQYF.

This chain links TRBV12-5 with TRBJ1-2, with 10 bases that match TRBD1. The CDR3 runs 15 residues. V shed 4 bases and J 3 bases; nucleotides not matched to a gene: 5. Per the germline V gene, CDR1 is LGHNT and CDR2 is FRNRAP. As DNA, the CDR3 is TGTGCTAGTGGTTCCCCGGGACAGGGGTACTATGGCTACACCTTC. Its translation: CASGSPGQGYYGYTF. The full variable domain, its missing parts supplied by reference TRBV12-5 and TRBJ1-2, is DARVTQTPRHKVTEMGQEVTMRCQPILGHNTVFWYRQTMMQGLELLAYFRNRAPLDDSGMPKDRFSAEMPDATLATLKIQPSEPRDSAVYFCASGSPGQGYYGYTFGSGTRLTVV.

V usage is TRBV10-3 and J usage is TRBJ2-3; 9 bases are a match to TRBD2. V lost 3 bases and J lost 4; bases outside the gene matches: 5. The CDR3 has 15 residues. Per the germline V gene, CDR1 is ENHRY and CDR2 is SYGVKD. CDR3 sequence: CAISEGGRGSDTQYF. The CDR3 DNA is TGTGCCATCAGTGAAGGCGGGAGGGGGTCAGATACGCAGTATTTT.

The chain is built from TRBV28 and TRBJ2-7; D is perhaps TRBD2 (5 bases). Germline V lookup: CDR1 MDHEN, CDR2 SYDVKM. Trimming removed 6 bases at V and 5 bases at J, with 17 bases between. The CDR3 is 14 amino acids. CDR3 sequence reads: CASSLQIPGNEQYF. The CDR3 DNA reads TGTGCCAGCAGCTTACAAATCCCGGGGAACGAGCAGTACTTC.

Written as DNA, the CDR3 is TGTGCCACCAGCGGGGGGGACATCCGGAATGAAAAACTGTTTTTT. Protein sequence: CATSGGDIRNEKLFF. The V and J genes are TRBV15 and TRBJ1-4, with a weak D call TRBD1 (6 bases). Germline V gene data show CDR1 as LNHNV and CDR2 as YYDKDF (reference sequence). The length of the CDR3 is 15 residues. The V and J ends lost 5 bases and 5 bases respectively, with 15 bases between them.

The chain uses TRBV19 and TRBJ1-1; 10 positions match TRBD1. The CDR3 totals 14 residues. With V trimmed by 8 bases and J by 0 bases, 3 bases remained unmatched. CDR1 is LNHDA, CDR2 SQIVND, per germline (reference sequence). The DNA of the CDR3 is TGTGCCAGTGGCGGACAGGGGGTGAACACTGAAGCTTTCTTT. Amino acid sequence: CASGGQGVNTEAFF.

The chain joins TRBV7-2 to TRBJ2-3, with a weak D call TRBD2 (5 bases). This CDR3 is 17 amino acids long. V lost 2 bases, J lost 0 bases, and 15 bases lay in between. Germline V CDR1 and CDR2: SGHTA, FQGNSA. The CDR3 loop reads CASSLLSGRASTDTQYF. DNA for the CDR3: TGTGCCAGCAGCTTATTAAGTGGGCGGGCAAGCACAGATACGCAGTATTTT.

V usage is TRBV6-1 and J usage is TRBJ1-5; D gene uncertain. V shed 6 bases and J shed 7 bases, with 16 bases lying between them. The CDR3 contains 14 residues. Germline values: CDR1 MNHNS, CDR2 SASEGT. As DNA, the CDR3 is TGTGCCAGCAGCCCCGACCCCGGCGGACAGCCCCAGCATTTT. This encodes CASSPDPGGQPQHF.

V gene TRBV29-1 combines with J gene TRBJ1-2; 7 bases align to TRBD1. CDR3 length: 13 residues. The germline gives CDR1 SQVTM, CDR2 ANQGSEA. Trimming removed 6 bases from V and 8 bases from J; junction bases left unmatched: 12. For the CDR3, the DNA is TGCAGCGTGCCCGGGACAGCGACTTTGGGCTACACCTTC. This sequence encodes CSVPGTATLGYTF.

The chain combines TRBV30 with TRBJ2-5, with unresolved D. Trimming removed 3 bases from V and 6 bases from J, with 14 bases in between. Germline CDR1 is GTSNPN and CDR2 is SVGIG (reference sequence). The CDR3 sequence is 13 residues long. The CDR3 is CAWRVPSRQTQYF. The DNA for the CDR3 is TGTGCCTGGAGAGTTCCTAGTCGACAGACCCAGTACTTC.

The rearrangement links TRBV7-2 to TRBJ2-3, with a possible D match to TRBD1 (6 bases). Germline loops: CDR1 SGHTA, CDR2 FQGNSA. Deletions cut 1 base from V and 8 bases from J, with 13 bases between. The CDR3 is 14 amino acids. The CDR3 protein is CASSLGRLGATQYF. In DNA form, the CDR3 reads TGTGCCAGCAGCTTAGGGAGGCTGGGGGCTACGCAGTATTTT.

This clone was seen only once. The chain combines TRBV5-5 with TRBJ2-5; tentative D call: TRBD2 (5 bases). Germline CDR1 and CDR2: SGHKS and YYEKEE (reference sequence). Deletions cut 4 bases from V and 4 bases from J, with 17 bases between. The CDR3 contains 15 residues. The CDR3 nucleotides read TGTGCCAGCAGCCCTCGAACAGTCCGGGGAGAGACCCAGTACTTC. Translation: CASSPRTVRGETQYF. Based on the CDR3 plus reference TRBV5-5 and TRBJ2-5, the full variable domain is DAGVTQSPTHLIKTRGQQVTLRCSPISGHKSVSWYQQVLGQGPQFIFQYYEKEERGRGNFPDRFSARQFPNYSSELNVNALLLGDSALYLCASSPRTVRGETQYFGPGTRLLVL.

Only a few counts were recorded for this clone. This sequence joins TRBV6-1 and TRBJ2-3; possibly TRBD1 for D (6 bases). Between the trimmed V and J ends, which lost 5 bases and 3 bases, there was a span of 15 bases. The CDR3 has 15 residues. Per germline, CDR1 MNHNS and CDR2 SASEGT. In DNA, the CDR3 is TGTGCCAGCAGTATACAGGGTTTTGTAACAGATACGCAGTATTTT. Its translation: CASSIQGFVTDTQYF.

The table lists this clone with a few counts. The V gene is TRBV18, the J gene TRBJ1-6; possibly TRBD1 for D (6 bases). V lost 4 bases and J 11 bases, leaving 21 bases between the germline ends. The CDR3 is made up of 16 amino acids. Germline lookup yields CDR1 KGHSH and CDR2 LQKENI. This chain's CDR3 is CASSLKAGTQVAPLHF. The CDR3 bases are TGTGCCAGCTCACTAAAAGCCGGGACACAAGTGGCACCCCTCCACTTT.

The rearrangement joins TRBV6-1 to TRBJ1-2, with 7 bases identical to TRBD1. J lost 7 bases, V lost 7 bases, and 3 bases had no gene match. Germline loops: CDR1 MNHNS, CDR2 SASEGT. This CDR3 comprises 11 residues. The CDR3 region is CASMRGPGYTF. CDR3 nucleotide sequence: TGTGCCAGCATGAGGGGGCCTGGCTACACCTTC.

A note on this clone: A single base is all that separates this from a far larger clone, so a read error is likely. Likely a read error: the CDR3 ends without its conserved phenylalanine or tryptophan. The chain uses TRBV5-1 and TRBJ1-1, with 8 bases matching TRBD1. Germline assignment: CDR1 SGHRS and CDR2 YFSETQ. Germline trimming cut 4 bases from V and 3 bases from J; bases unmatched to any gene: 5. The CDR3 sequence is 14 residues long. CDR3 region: CASSRSGGDTEAFS. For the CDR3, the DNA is TGCGCCAGCAGCCGCTCAGGGGGCGACACTGAAGCTTTCTCT.

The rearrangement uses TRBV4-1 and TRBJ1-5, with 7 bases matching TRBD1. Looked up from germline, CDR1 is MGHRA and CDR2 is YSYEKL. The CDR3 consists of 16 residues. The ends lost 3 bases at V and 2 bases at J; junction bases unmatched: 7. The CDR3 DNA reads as TGCGCCAGCAGCCAGTCGGGTGGGACAGGCAATCAGCCCCAGCATTTT. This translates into CASSQSGGTGNQPQHF.

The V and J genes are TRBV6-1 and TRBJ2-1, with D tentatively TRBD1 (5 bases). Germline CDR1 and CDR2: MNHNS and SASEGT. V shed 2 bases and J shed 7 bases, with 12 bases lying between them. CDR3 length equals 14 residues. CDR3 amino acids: CASSEPGQGNEQFF. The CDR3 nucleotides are TGTGCCAGCAGTGAACCAGGCCAGGGAAATGAGCAGTTCTTC.